The 7 T cell receptor beta chains given below trace back to one sample, sequenced in a study of blood T cell repertoires in COVID-19 (TCRdb year 2020). Library prep was done by the immunoSEQ multiplex PCR assay. The clones in this table, taken by TCRdb from immuneACCESS, are in-frame only. Not every clone is retained; where verified, under half of the shortfall comes from an unresolved V gene, and the cause of the rest is unknown. The sample table lists over 200,000 clones, around nine tenths of them with a count of one. The ten largest clones represent roughly 2.5% of the sample. Material: peripheral blood. These receptors were collected from an older woman with acute or convalescent COVID-19.

The chain links TRBV27 to TRBJ2-3, with D maybe TRBD2 (6 bases). Germline V gives CDR1 MNHEY, CDR2 SMNVEV (reference sequence). Trimming stripped 7 bases from V and 0 bases from J, with 8 bases between. This CDR3 comprises 13 residues. The CDR3 sequence is CASTAGSTDTQYF. The CDR3 nucleotides read TGTGCCAGCACTGCGGGAAGCACAGATACGCAGTATTTT.

The chain is built from TRBV4-1 and TRBJ1-2; 7 nucleotides align to TRBD1. CDR3 size: 16 residues. Germline CDR1 and CDR2: MGHRA and YSYEKL. The ends lost 3 bases at V and 2 bases at J; junction bases unmatched: 9. The CDR3 sequence is CASSQAWDSRNYGYTF. CDR3 coding DNA: TGCGCCAGCAGCCAGGCTTGGGACAGCCGAAACTATGGCTACACCTTC.

The CDR3 sequence is CASSLRDRAREQYF. The DNA for the CDR3 is TGTGCCAGCAGCCTCCGGGACAGGGCGAGGGAGCAGTACTTC. V is TRBV3-1 (or the pseudogene TRBV3-2) and J is TRBJ2-7, with 9 bases identical to TRBD1. The CDR3 has 14 residues. The germline V gene encodes CDR1 LGHDT and CDR2 YNNKEL (reference sequence). Trimming at V came to 4 bases and at J to 7 bases, leaving 8 bases not matched to a gene.

The chain joins TRBV6-1 to TRBJ1-5; D gene ambiguous. The CDR3 sequence is 14 residues long. The germline V and J ends were trimmed by 0 bases and 1 base, with 4 bases remaining between them. Per germline, CDR1 MNHNS and CDR2 SASEGT. In nucleotides, the CDR3 is TGTGCCAGCAGTGAAGCTTCAAGCAATCAGCCCCAGCATTTT. Its protein is CASSEASSNQPQHF.

This chain joins TRBV25-1 and TRBJ2-7; TRBD2 agrees at 11 bases. J gave up 9 bases and V 2 bases, and 12 bases lay outside the gene matches. Looked up from germline, CDR1 is MGHDK and CDR2 is SYGVNS. The length of the CDR3 is 16 residues. CDR3 sequence: CASSEPPGTGLAGQYF. The CDR3 bases are TGTGCCAGCAGTGAACCCCCCGGGACCGGACTAGCGGGGCAGTACTTC.

J is TRBJ1-2 and V is TRBV6-2 or TRBV6-3; D is perhaps TRBD1 (5 bases). The germline V gene encodes CDR1 MNHEY and CDR2 SVGEGT. Deletions cut 2 bases from V and 8 bases from J, with 15 bases between. The CDR3 loop spans 14 amino acids. Written as DNA, the CDR3 is TGTGCCAGCAGTTACAGGGGCGGCTTGAGCGGCTACACCTTC. Its protein is CASSYRGGLSGYTF.

V gene TRBV19 combines with J gene TRBJ2-2, with unresolved D. The CDR3 consists of 10 residues. V dropped 9 bases and J dropped 5 bases, with 4 bases sitting between them. Germline CDR1 LNHDA, CDR2 SQIVND (reference sequence). CDR3 in DNA: TGTGCCAGCGGGACCGGGGAGCTGTTTTTT. The encoded protein is CASGTGELFF.